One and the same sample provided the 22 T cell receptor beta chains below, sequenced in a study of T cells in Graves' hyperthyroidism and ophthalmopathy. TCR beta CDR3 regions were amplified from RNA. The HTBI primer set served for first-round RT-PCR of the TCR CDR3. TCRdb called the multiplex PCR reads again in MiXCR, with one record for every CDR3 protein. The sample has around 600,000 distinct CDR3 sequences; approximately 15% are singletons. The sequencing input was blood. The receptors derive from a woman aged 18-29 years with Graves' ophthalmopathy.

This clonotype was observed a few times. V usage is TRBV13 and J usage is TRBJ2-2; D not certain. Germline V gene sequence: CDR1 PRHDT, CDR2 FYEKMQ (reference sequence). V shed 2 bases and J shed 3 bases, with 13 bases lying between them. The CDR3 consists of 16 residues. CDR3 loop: CASSLNHDFYTGELFF. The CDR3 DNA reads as TGTGCCAGCAGCTTAAACCACGATTTTTACACCGGGGAGCTGTTTTTT.

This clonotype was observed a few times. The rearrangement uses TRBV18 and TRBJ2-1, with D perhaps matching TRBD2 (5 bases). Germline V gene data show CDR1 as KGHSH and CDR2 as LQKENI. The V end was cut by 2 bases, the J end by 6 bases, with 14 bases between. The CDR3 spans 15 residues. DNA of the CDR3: TGTGCCAGCTCACCAGGGTTTAGCGAAGGCAATGAGCAGTTCTTC. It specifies CASSPGFSEGNEQFF.

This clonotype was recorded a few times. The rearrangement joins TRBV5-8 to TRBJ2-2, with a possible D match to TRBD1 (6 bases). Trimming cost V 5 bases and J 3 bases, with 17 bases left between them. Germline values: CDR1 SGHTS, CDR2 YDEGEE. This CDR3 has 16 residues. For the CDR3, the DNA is TGTGCCAGCAGTCGAGATACAGGGATCGACACCGGGGAGCTGTTTTTT. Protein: CASSRDTGIDTGELFF.

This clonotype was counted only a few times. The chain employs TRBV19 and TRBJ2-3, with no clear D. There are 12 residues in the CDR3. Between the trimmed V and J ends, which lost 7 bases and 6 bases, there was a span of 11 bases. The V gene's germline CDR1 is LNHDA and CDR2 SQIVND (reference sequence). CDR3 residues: CASTSPKDTQYF. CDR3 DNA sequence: TGTGCCAGTACCTCCCCAAAGGATACGCAGTATTTT.

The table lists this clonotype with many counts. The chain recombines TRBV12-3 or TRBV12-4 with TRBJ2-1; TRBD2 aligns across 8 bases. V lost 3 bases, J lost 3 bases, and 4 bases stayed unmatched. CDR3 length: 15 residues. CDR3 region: CASSLAGGFYNEQFF. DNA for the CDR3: TGTGCCAGCAGTTTGGCGGGAGGCTTCTACAATGAGCAGTTCTTC.

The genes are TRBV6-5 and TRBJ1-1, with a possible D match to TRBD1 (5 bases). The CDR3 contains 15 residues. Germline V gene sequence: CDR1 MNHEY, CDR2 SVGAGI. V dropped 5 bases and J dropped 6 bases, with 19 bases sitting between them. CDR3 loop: CASSHPRELTPEAFF. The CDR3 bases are TGTGCCAGCAGTCACCCCAGGGAGCTTACCCCTGAAGCTTTCTTT.

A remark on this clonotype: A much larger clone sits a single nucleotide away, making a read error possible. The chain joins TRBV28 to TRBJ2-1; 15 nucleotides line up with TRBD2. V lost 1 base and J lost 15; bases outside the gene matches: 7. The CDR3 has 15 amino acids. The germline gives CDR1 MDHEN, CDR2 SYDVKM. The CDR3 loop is CASSLSRTSGRAWFF. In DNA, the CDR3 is TGTGCCAGCAGTTTATCTAGGACTAGCGGGAGGGCCTGGTTCTTC.

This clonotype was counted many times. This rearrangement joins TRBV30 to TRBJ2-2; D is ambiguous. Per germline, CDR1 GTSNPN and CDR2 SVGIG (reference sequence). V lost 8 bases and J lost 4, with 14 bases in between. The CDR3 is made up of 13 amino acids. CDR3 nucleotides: TGTGCCCGGGCCCCGGACGCCACCGGGGAGCTGTTTTTT. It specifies CARAPDATGELFF.

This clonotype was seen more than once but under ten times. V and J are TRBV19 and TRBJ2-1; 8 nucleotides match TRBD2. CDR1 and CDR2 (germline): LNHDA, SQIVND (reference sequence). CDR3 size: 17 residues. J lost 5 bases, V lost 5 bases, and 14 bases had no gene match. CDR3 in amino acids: CASSGGASGWQNNEQFF. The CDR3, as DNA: TGTGCCAGTAGTGGCGGGGCTAGCGGGTGGCAAAACAATGAGCAGTTCTTC.

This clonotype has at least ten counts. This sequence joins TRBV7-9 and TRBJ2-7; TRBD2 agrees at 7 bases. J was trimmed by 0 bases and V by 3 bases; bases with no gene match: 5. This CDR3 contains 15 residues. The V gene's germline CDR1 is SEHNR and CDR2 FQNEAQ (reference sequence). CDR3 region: CASSLAGANSYEQYF. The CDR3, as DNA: TGTGCCAGCAGCTTGGCGGGAGCCAACTCCTACGAGCAGTACTTC.

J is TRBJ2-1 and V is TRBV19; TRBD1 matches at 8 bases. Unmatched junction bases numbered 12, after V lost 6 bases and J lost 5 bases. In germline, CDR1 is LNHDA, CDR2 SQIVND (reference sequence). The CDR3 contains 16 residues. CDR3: CASRLSDRARNNEQFF. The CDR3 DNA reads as TGTGCCAGTAGGCTATCGGACAGGGCGAGAAACAATGAGCAGTTCTTC.

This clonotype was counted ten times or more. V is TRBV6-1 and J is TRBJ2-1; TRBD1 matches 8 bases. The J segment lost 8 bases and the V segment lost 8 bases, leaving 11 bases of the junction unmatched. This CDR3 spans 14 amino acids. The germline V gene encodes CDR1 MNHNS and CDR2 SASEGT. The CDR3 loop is CASGQRQGIHEQFF. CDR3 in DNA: TGTGCCAGCGGCCAAAGACAGGGGATCCATGAGCAGTTCTTC.

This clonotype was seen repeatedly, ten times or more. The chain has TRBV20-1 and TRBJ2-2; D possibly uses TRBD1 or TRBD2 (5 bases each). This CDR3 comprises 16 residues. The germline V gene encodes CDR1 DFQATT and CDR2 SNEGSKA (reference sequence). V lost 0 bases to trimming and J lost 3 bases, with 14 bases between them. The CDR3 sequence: CSARDVRGRYTGELFF. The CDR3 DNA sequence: TGCAGTGCTAGAGATGTAAGGGGACGATACACCGGGGAGCTGTTTTTT.

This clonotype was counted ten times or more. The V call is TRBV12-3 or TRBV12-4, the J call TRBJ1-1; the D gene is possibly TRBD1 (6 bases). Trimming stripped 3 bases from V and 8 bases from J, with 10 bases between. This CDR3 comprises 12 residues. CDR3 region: CASSFTGREAFF. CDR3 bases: TGTGCCAGCAGTTTTACAGGGCGGGAAGCTTTCTTT.

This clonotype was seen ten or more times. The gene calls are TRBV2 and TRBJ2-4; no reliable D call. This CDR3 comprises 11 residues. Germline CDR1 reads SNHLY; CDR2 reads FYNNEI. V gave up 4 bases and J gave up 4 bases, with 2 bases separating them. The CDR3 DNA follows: TGTGCCAGCAGTGCAAAAAACATTCAGTACTTC. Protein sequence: CASSAKNIQYF.

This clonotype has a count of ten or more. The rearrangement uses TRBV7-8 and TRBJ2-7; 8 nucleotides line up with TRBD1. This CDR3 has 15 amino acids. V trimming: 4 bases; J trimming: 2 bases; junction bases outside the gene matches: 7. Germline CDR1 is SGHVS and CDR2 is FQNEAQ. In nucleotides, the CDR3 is TGTGCCAGCAGCTCCCCTAGACAGGGGCCCTACGAGCAGTACTTC. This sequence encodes CASSSPRQGPYEQYF.

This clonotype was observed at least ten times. CDR3 DNA: TGTGCCAGCAGCCCCCCCCTAATTACGAAGTATGGCTACACCTTC. Its protein product is CASSPPLITKYGYTF. This chain connects TRBV3-1 to TRBJ1-2; no reliable D call. V shed 4 bases and J shed 5 bases, with 17 bases lying between them. The length of the CDR3 is 15 residues. Germline V gives CDR1 LGHDT, CDR2 YNNKEL (reference sequence).

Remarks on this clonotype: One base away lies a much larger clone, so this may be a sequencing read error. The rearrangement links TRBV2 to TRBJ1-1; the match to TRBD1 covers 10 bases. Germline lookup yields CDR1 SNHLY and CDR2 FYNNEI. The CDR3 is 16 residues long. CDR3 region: CANSGGGTGARGEAFF. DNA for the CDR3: TGTGCCAACAGTGGGGGGGGGACAGGGGCCCGGGGTGAAGCTTTCTTT.

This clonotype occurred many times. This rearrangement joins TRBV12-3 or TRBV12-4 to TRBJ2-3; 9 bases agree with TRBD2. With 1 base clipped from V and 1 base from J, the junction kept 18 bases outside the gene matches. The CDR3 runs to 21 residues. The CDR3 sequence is CASSLGRGGLAGKVGTDTQYF. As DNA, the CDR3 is TGTGCCAGCAGTTTAGGAAGGGGGGGACTAGCAGGGAAGGTAGGCACAGATACGCAGTATTTT.

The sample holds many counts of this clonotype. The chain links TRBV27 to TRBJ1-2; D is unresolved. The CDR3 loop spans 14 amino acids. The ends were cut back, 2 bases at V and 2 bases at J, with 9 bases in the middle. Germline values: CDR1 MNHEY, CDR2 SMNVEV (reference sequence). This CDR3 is CASSLGAGNYGYTF. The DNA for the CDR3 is TGTGCCAGCAGTTTAGGCGCGGGGAACTATGGCTACACCTTC.

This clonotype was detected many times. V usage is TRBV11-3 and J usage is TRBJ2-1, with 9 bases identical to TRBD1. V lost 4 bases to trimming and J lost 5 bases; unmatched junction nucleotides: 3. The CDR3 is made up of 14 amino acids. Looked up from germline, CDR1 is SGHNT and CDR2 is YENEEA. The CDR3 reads CASSSWTGDNEQFF. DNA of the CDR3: TGTGCCAGCAGCTCTTGGACAGGGGACAATGAGCAGTTCTTC.

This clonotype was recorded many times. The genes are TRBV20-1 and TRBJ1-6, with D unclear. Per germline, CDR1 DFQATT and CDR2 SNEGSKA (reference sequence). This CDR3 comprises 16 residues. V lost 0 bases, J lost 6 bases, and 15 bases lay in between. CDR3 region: CSARDPSVKTNSPLHF. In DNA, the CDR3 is TGCAGTGCTAGAGATCCCTCAGTCAAGACTAATTCACCCCTCCACTTT.